Sequencing of this T cell receptor beta chain was carried out in a study of T cell changes during pregnancy in multiple sclerosis. The CDR3 runs 14 residues. Clones were sequenced by immunoSEQ multiplex PCR, and TCRdb holds only the in-frame ones, with some missing. The data show about 11,000 clones, around 94% seen once. The TCR comes from a female donor with multiple sclerosis, enrolled in a pregnancy study. This specimen consisted of CD4+ T cells from peripheral blood mononuclear cells, obtained before pregnancy. The V call is TRBV12-1, the J call TRBJ2-7; the table's D call TRBD1 went unverified against the DNA. TRBV12-1 is tagged as a pseudogene. The CDR3 DNA sequence: TGTGCCAGCAGCCCGACAGGTTCGGACTACGAGCAGTACTTC. Translated: CASSPTGSDYEQYF.